This is a list of T cell receptor beta chains from one sample in a study of blood T cell repertoires in COVID-19. The assay was immunoSEQ multiplex PCR, and TCRdb's table has in-frame clones only and misses some. Of about 270,000 clones listed, 85% to 90% are singletons. The sequencing sample was made of peripheral blood. The receptors shown here come from a human donor in a cohort sampled during active COVID-19. The CDR3 runs from the conserved cysteine through the conserved F or W. Fields, in order: D gene, J gene, CDR3 length, clone size, V gene, CDR3 protein, CDR3 DNA. The D gene is left open where the match is weak. Expanded clones are given a class, and other clones once, few, many or no size at all.

. | TRBJ2-3 | 18 | . | TRBV6-2/TRBV6-3 | CASSYSIGRVTSTDTQYF | TGTGCCAGCAGTTACTCGATTGGGCGGGTAACTAGCACAGATACGCAGTATTTT
TRBD1 | TRBJ1-2 | 13 | once | TRBV19 | CASSRDSNYGYTF | TGTGCCAGTAGCCGGGACAGCAACTATGGCTACACCTTC
. | TRBJ1-5 | 13 | . | TRBV30 | CAWSRGDGQPQHF | TGTGCCTGGAGTCGGGGAGACGGTCAGCCCCAGCATTTT
TRBD1 | TRBJ2-1 | 15 | once | TRBV11-2 | CASSPVGQGYNEQFF | TGTGCCAGCAGCCCAGTGGGACAGGGATACAATGAGCAGTTCTTC
TRBD2 | TRBJ2-4 | 18 | . | TRBV5-5 | CASSPGGLAGGPLNIQYF | TGTGCCAGCAGCCCAGGCGGACTAGCGGGAGGGCCGTTGAACATTCAGTACTTC
TRBD2 | TRBJ2-3 | 18 | . | TRBV9 | CASSVKGLAGVVPDTQYF | TGTGCCAGCAGCGTAAAAGGACTAGCGGGAGTAGTGCCAGATACGCAGTATTTT
. | TRBJ1-4 | 14 | few | TRBV7-8 | CASSLEGRNEKLFF | TGTGCCAGCAGCTTAGAGGGGCGGAATGAAAAACTGTTTTTT
. | TRBJ1-3 | 12 | . | TRBV29-1 | CSVVISGNTIYF | TGCAGCGTTGTTATCTCTGGAAACACCATATATTTT
. | TRBJ1-3 | 15 | few | TRBV25-1 | CASSESRLSGNTIYF | TGTGCCAGCAGTGAATCTAGGCTCTCTGGAAACACCATATATTTT
. | TRBJ2-3 | 15 | . | TRBV24-1 | CATSDRTGRTDTQYF | TGTGCCACCAGTGACCGTACAGGGCGCACAGATACGCAGTATTTT